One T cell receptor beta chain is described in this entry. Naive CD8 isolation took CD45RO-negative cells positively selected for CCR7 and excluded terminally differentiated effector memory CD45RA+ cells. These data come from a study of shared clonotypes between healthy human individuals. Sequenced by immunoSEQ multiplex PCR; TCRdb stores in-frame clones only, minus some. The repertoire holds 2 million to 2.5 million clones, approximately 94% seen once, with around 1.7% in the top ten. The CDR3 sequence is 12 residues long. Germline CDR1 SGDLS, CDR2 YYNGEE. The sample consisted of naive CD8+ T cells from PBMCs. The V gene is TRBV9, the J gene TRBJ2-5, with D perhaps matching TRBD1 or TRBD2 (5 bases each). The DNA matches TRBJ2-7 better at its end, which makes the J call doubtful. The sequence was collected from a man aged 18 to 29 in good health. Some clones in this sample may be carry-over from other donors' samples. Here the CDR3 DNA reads TGTGCCAGCGGAGGCAGGGACTACGAGCAGTACTTC. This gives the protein CASGGRDYEQYF.